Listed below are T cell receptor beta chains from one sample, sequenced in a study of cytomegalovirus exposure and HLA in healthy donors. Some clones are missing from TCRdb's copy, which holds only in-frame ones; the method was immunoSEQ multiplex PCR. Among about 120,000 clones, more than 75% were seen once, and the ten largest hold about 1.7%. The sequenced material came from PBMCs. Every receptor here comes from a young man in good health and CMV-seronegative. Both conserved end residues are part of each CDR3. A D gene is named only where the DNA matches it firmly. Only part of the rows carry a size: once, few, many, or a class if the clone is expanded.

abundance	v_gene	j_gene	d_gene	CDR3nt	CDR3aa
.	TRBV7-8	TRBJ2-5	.	TGTGCCAGCAGCTTAGAACAGGGAAAGCAGTACTTC	CASSLEQGKQYF
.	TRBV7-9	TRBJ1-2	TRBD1	TGTGCCAGCAGCCTCGGAGGACAGGGTAATGGCTACACCTTC	CASSLGGQGNGYTF
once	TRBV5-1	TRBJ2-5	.	TGCGCCAGCAGCTACGGGGGCCAAGAGACCCAGTACTTC	CASSYGGQETQYF
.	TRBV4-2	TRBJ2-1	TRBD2	TGTGCCAGCAGCCAAGAACTAGCGGTCTACAATGAGCAGTTCTTC	CASSQELAVYNEQFF
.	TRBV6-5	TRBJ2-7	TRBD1	TGTGCCAGCAGTTATCGACAGGGTAACGAGCAGTACTTC	CASSYRQGNEQYF
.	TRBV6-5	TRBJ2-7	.	TGTGCCAGCAGTTACAGACAAGGGGGCGAGCAGTACTTC	CASSYRQGGEQYF
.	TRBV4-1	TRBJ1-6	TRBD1	TGCGCCAGCAGCCAGGACAGGGTAGGGTCACCCCTCCACTTT	CASSQDRVGSPLHF
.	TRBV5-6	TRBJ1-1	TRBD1	TGTGCCAGCAGCTTGATCGGACAGGGGCCGAACACTGAAGCTTTCTTT	CASSLIGQGPNTEAFF
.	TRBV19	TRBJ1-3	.	TGTGCCAGTAGTATAGTAGTCACAGACTCTGGAAACACCATATATTTT	CASSIVVTDSGNTIYF
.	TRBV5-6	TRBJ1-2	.	TGTGCCAGCAGCTACCAACTCCGGAACTATGGCTACACCTTC	CASSYQLRNYGYTF
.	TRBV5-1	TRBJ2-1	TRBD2	TGCGCCAGCAGAGCGGGGCGCGAAAACAATGAGCAGTTCTTC	CASRAGRENNEQFF
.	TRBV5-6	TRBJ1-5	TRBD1	TGTGCCAGCAGCTTGTCCGGATTGACAGGGTGGTTTCAGCCCCAGCATTTT	CASSLSGLTGWFQPQHF
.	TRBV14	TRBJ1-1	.	TGTGCCAGCAGCCATAGCGGGGCTTTGAACACTGAAGCTTTCTTT	CASSHSGALNTEAFF
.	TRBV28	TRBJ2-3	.	TGTGCCAGCAGTTTAGTCCAGGGCGGCACAGATACGCAGTATTTT	CASSLVQGGTDTQYF
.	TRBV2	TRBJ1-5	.	TGTGCCAGCAGTGGGGTGACAGTTAGCAATCAGCCCCAGCATTTT	CASSGVTVSNQPQHF
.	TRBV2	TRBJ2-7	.	TGTGCCAGCAGTGTCCAGGGGACCCACGAGCAGTACTTC	CASSVQGTHEQYF
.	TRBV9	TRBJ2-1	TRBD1	TGTGCCAGCAGCGTCTCTTCCGGGACAGGAGGCAATGAGCAGTTCTTC	CASSVSSGTGGNEQFF
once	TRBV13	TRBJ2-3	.	TGTGCCAGCAGCCCAGGGGACAGCACAGATACGCAGTATTTT	CASSPGDSTDTQYF
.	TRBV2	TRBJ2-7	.	TGTGCCAGCACCCTAAGGGGTCTGACGAACGAGCAGTACTTC	CASTLRGLTNEQYF
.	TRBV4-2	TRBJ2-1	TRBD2	TGTGCCAGCAGCCAAGTGGGCGGTAGCGGGGCCTCTGGGAATGAGCAGTTCTTC	CASSQVGGSGASGNEQFF
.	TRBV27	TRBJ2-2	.	TGTGCCAGCTCGTCGCTAGTGGCGAACACCGGGGAGCTGTTTTTT	CASSSLVANTGELFF
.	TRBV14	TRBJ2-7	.	TGTGCCAGCAGCCAGACTAGGACAGGCGAGCAGTACTTC	CASSQTRTGEQYF
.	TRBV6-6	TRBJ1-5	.	TGTGCCAGCTCTCGGGAGAATCAGCCCCAGCATTTT	CASSRENQPQHF
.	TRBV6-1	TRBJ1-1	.	TGTGCCAGCAGTCCCTCGGGGGTCACTGAAGCTTTCTTT	CASSPSGVTEAFF
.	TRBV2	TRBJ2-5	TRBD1	TGTGCCACGGACAGGGGAACATTCGGGGGGACCCAGTACTTC	CATDRGTFGGTQYF
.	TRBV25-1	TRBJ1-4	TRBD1	TGTGCCAGCAGTGCGACGGACAGGGCGGGAGAAAAACTGTTTTTT	CASSATDRAGEKLFF
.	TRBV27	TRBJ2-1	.	TGTGCCAGCAGGACCCTAGGGGGTAGCTACAATGAGCAGTTCTTC	CASRTLGGSYNEQFF
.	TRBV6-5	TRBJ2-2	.	TGTGCCAGCAGTTATGGCGGTACCCACCTGAGCGGGGAGCTGTTTTTT	CASSYGGTHLSGELFF
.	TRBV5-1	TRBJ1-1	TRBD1	TGCGCCAGCACCTTAGATCAGACAGGGTTCGCTTTCTTT	CASTLDQTGFAFF
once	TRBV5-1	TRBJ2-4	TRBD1	TGCGCCAGCAGCTTGGACACAGGGGATAGAAACATTCAGTACTTC	CASSLDTGDRNIQYF
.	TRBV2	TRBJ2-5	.	TGTGCCACAGGGAACCAAGAGACCCAGTACTTC	CATGNQETQYF
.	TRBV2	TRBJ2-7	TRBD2	TGTGCCAGCAGTGTGGATAGCGGGGGGGCGGGCGAGCAGTACTTC	CASSVDSGGAGEQYF
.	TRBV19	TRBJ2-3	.	TGTGCCAGTAGTAACGACCCCTCGGGGGATACGCAGTATTTT	CASSNDPSGDTQYF
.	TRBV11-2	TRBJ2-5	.	TGTGCCAGCAGCTTAGATGCCCGAAGCCAGGGGTCGAGGTGGGAGACCCAGTACTTC	CASSLDARSQGSRWETQYF
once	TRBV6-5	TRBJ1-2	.	TGTGCCAGCAGTTCACTGCCCCCGGGCCCGGAGGGTGGCTACACCTTC	CASSSLPPGPEGGYTF
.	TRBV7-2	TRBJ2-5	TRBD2	TGTGCCAGCAGCCCCCGGGGGGCCCAGTACTTC	CASSPRGAQYF
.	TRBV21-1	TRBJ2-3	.	TGTGCCAGCAGCAAAGGAGCGGCGGAGATCACAGATACGCAGTATTTT	CASSKGAAEITDTQYF
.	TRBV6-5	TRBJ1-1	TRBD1	TGTGCCAGCAGTTCCACCTTAGGGGGCTCGAACACTGAAGCTTTCTTT	CASSSTLGGSNTEAFF
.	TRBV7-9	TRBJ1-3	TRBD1	TGTGCCAGCAGCTTAACCGGGACAGGGGCGTCTGGCTCTGGAAACACCATATATTTT	CASSLTGTGASGSGNTIYF
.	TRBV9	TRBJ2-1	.	TGTGCCAGCAGCGTAAGCTCTGCCTCTGACAATGAGCAGTTCTTC	CASSVSSASDNEQFF
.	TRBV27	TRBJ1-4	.	TGTGCCAGCAGTGAGACTGTGGTAACACGGACTAATGAAAAACTGTTTTTT	CASSETVVTRTNEKLFF
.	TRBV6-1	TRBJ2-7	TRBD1	TGTGCCAGCAGTGAATGTCCTGGGTTAGGGACAGGGGGCTGCGAGCAGTACTTC	CASSECPGLGTGGCEQYF
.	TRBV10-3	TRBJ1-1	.	TGTGCCATCAGTGAACGAGGGAGGGAGGGGGCTTTCTTT	CAISERGREGAFF
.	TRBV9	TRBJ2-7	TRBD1	TGTGCCAGCAGCGTAGGAACAGGGGATTACGAGCAGTACTTC	CASSVGTGDYEQYF
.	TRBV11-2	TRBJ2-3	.	TGTGCCAGCAGCTTGGCTAGCCCAGATACGCAGTATTTT	CASSLASPDTQYF
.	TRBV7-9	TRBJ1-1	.	TGTGCCAGCAGATCGGGACTTACGAACACTGAAGCTTTCTTT	CASRSGLTNTEAFF
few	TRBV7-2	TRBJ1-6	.	TGTGCCAGCACCGTTACAGGCCCTTCACCCCTCCACTTT	CASTVTGPSPLHF
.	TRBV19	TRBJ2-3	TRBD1	TGTGCCAGTAGTAGGCAGGGGGGCACAGATACGCAGTATTTT	CASSRQGGTDTQYF
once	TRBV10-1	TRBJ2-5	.	TGCGCCAGCAGTGAGAAGGACTTCCAAGAGACCCAGTACTTC	CASSEKDFQETQYF
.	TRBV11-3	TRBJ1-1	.	TGTGCCAGCAGGCCGGGGGGAATGAACACTGAAGCTTTCTTT	CASRPGGMNTEAFF
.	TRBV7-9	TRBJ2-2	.	TGTGCCAGCACTGGGGCTCTGAACACCGGGGAGCTGTTTTTT	CASTGALNTGELFF
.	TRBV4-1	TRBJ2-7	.	TGCGCCAGCAGCCGGGAGGGGGTCAGTTCCTACGAGCAGTACTTC	CASSREGVSSYEQYF
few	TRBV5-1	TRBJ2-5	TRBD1	TGCGCCAGCAGCAAGGGACAGATACAAGAGACCCAGTACTTC	CASSKGQIQETQYF
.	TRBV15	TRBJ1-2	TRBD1	TGTGCCACCAGCAGCCCCTATAAATTGACAGGGGATGGCTACACCTTC	CATSSPYKLTGDGYTF
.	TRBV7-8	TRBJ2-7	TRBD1	TGTGCCAGCAGCTTACTGGACAGGGCAAGTACCTACGAGCAGTACTTC	CASSLLDRASTYEQYF
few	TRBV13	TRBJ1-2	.	TGTGCCAGCAGCTTAGGAACACAGAACTATGGCTACACCTTC	CASSLGTQNYGYTF
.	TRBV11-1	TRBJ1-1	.	TGTGCCAGCAGCCCCAACACGGGCACTGAAGCTTTCTTT	CASSPNTGTEAFF